The present entry profiles one T cell receptor beta chain with its context. Germline V gene lookup returns CDR1 SGDLS and CDR2 YYNGEE. There are 17 residues in the CDR3. With 4 bases clipped from V and 7 bases from J, the junction kept 12 bases outside the gene matches. This specimen comes from a study of blood T cell repertoires in COVID-19. Study information: Italy, Spain and the United States were the sources of the convalescent and acute COVID-19 samples. Sample material is recorded as cDNA or gDNA derived from T cells, B-cell-depleted T cells, or PBMCs.

Under the authors' procedure: Nucleated cell counts were estimated from reference gene primer amplification. Sequencing used immunoSEQ multiplex PCR; TCRdb keeps in-frame clones, though not all of them. D and trimming come from the DNA, and the V and J calls and clone size come from that table. The sample consists of around 120,000 clones, over 80% of them appearing once. The chain recombines TRBV9 with TRBJ2-1; 12 positions agree with TRBD2. Sample: peripheral blood. The TCR was taken from a man in his 70s with acute or convalescent COVID-19. CDR3 DNA: TGTGCCAGCAGCACATACAAGACTAGCGGGGGATTAAATGAGCAGTTCTTC. It specifies CASSTYKTSGGLNEQFF.